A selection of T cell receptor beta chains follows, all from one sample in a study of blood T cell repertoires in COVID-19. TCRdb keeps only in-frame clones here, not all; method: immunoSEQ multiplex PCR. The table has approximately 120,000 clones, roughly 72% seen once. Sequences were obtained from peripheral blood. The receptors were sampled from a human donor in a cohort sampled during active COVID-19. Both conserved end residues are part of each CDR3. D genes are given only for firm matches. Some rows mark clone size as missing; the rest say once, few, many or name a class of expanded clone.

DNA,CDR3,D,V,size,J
TGTGCCAGCAGTGTCTACGATCTGGATAATTCACCCCTCCACTTT,CASSVYDLDNSPLHF,-,TRBV2,-,TRBJ1-6
TGTGCCATCACCTCGGGACTACTAACCACAGATACGCAGTATTTT,CAITSGLLTTDTQYF,TRBD2,TRBV10-3,-,TRBJ2-3
TGTGCCAGCAGCTACAACAGGGGCGGCACTGAAGCTTTCTTT,CASSYNRGGTEAFF,TRBD1,TRBV13,-,TRBJ1-1
TGCAGTGCTCCCATGGGGGGAAAACTGTTTTTT,CSAPMGGKLFF,-,TRBV20-1,once,TRBJ1-4
TGTGCCAGCAGTACCGGACGGAGGTTTGATTCACCCCTCCACTTT,CASSTGRRFDSPLHF,-,TRBV6-5,few,TRBJ1-6
TGTGCCAGCAGTGCCACTCCTTGGTCCTATAATTCACCCCTCCACTTT,CASSATPWSYNSPLHF,-,TRBV6-1,-,TRBJ1-6
TGTGCCAGCACCTTGGACTTCGGGAAGACCCAGTACTTC,CASTLDFGKTQYF,-,TRBV28,-,TRBJ2-5
TGCGCCAGCAGCCAAGAGGGACAGGGCAATGAGCAGTTCTTC,CASSQEGQGNEQFF,TRBD1,TRBV4-1,-,TRBJ2-1
TGTGCCAGCAGCCGGGGGAGCTCCTATAATTCACCCCTCCACTTT,CASSRGSSYNSPLHF,-,TRBV27,few,TRBJ1-6
TGCGCCAGCAGCCAAGAGACTAGCGGGGGGTTCTACGAGCAGTACTTC,CASSQETSGGFYEQYF,TRBD2,TRBV4-1,-,TRBJ2-7
TGTGCCACCAGGGCTCCCTCCTACGAGCAGTACTTC,CATRAPSYEQYF,-,TRBV6-5,few,TRBJ2-7
TGTGCCACCAGTGATTTGACGCCTAGCGGTCGCAGGTTCGAGCAGTACTTC,CATSDLTPSGRRFEQYF,TRBD2,TRBV24-1,many,TRBJ2-7
TGCAGCGTTGAATTGGGGGGGGTCGATACGCAGTATTTT,CSVELGGVDTQYF,TRBD2,TRBV29-1,-,TRBJ2-3
TGCGCCAGCAGCCAAGAACTACAGGGAAAGGGCTATGGCTACACCTTC,CASSQELQGKGYGYTF,-,TRBV4-1,-,TRBJ1-2
TGTGCCAGCAGCTCAACCCGGGGGAACTCCTACAATGAGCAGTTCTTC,CASSSTRGNSYNEQFF,-,TRBV11-2,-,TRBJ2-1
TGTGCCAGCACCTCTAGTTGGAGCGGGGGGAGCTCCTACAATGAGCAGTTCTTC,CASTSSWSGGSSYNEQFF,TRBD2,TRBV7-2,-,TRBJ2-1
TGTGCCAGTTATTTTACAGGGTCTACTAACACTGAAGCTTTCTTT,CASYFTGSTNTEAFF,-,TRBV28,-,TRBJ1-1
TGTGCCAGCTCCGGGGGGGCAGGTCTCCTGAACACTGAAGCTTTCTTT,CASSGGAGLLNTEAFF,-,TRBV19,few,TRBJ1-1
TGTGCCAGCACCAAGAGGGAGAACACTGAAGCTTTCTTT,CASTKRENTEAFF,-,TRBV2,-,TRBJ1-1
TGTGCCAGTGAAGCCCGCTTATTGCCTCCGTCGACAGCCGGTAACAATCAGCCCCAGCATTTT,CASEARLLPPSTAGNNQPQHF,-,TRBV19,-,TRBJ1-5
TGTGCCAGCTCACCACTTCAGGGAAACACTGAAGCTTTCTTT,CASSPLQGNTEAFF,-,TRBV18,-,TRBJ1-1
TGTGCCAGCAGCGTAAATACCGGGGAGCTGTTTTTT,CASSVNTGELFF,-,TRBV5-4,-,TRBJ2-2
TGTGCCATCAGCTCGACAGGGCCGGGCGAGCAGTACTTC,CAISSTGPGEQYF,TRBD1,TRBV10-3,-,TRBJ2-7
TGTGCCAGCAGCCAAGATGGCTCGGGGTCAAATGAGCAGTTCTTC,CASSQDGSGSNEQFF,-,TRBV3-1/TRBV3-2,-,TRBJ2-1
TGTGCCAGCAGCTTACAGCGAAATGAAGCTTTCTTT,CASSLQRNEAFF,-,TRBV7-2,once,TRBJ1-1
TGTGCCAGCAGCTTAAAGAGGGTAGGCACTGAAGCTTTCTTT,CASSLKRVGTEAFF,-,TRBV7-9,-,TRBJ1-1
TGTGCCAGCAGCCCTTATGCCGGGACAGGGGCTGAAAAACTGTTTTTT,CASSPYAGTGAEKLFF,TRBD1,TRBV6-2/TRBV6-3,-,TRBJ1-4